The rows below give T cell receptor beta chains drawn from one sample of a study of brain T cells in children with intractable seizures. Method: immunoSEQ multiplex PCR; TCRdb's copy keeps in-frame clones and lacks some. The sample shows some 76,000 clones, about 92% of them seen only once. The sequenced sample was peripheral blood, obtained at surgery. The receptors come from a boy under three years old with tuberous sclerosis and intractable seizures. Both conserved end residues are part of each CDR3. Fields, in order: V gene, D gene, J gene, clone size, CDR3 protein, CDR3 DNA. D genes are given only for firm matches. The size of a clone is reported for some rows only, either as once, few or many, or as a class for expanded clones.

v_call: TRBV30
d_call: .
j_call: TRBJ2-3
clone_size: .
cdr3_aa: CAWTPPQTDTQYF
cdr3_nt: TGTGCCTGGACCCCGCCGCAAACAGATACGCAGTATTTT

v_call: TRBV27
d_call: .
j_call: TRBJ1-5
clone_size: .
cdr3_aa: CASSFRNQPQHF
cdr3_nt: TGTGCCAGCAGTTTTCGGAATCAGCCCCAGCATTTT

v_call: TRBV3-1/TRBV3-2
d_call: TRBD1
j_call: TRBJ1-2
clone_size: .
cdr3_aa: CASSRRDSWNQDGYTF
cdr3_nt: TGTGCCAGCAGCCGCCGGGACAGTTGGAACCAAGATGGCTACACCTTC

v_call: TRBV5-6
d_call: .
j_call: TRBJ1-4
clone_size: few
cdr3_aa: CASSLFGVRNEKLFF
cdr3_nt: TGTGCCAGCAGCTTGTTCGGGGTTCGGAACGAAAAACTGTTTTTT

v_call: TRBV6-1
d_call: .
j_call: TRBJ1-2
clone_size: .
cdr3_aa: CASREAGVYGYTF
cdr3_nt: TGTGCCAGCCGTGAGGCAGGGGTCTATGGCTACACCTTC

v_call: TRBV18
d_call: TRBD1
j_call: TRBJ1-6
clone_size: once
cdr3_aa: CASSQQGSDSPLHF
cdr3_nt: TGTGCCAGCTCTCAACAGGGGTCGGATTCACCCCTCCACTTT

v_call: TRBV6-4
d_call: TRBD2
j_call: TRBJ2-1
clone_size: .
cdr3_aa: CASSEVLAEGYNEQFF
cdr3_nt: TGTGCCAGCAGTGAAGTACTAGCGGAGGGGTACAATGAGCAGTTCTTC

v_call: TRBV5-1
d_call: .
j_call: TRBJ1-2
clone_size: .
cdr3_aa: CASSSVQGIGGLLGYTF
cdr3_nt: TGCGCCAGCAGCTCCGTCCAGGGGATTGGGGGATTGTTGGGCTACACCTTC

v_call: TRBV7-3
d_call: .
j_call: TRBJ2-7
clone_size: .
cdr3_aa: CASSQTGLASYEQYF
cdr3_nt: TGTGCCAGCAGCCAGACGGGACTCGCCTCCTACGAGCAGTACTTC

v_call: TRBV6-2/TRBV6-3
d_call: .
j_call: TRBJ2-1
clone_size: once
cdr3_aa: CASSSPLTPREQFF
cdr3_nt: TGTGCCAGCAGTTCCCCATTGACTCCCAGGGAGCAGTTCTTC

v_call: TRBV3-1/TRBV3-2
d_call: TRBD1
j_call: TRBJ1-1
clone_size: .
cdr3_aa: CASSQERGQNTEAFF
cdr3_nt: TGTGCCAGCAGCCAAGAGAGGGGGCAGAACACTGAAGCTTTCTTT

v_call: TRBV5-1
d_call: .
j_call: TRBJ2-1
clone_size: .
cdr3_aa: CASRMDRGYNEQFF
cdr3_nt: TGCGCCAGCAGGATGGACCGGGGCTACAATGAGCAGTTCTTC

v_call: TRBV19
d_call: .
j_call: TRBJ2-1
clone_size: .
cdr3_aa: CASSIVTIIKVDEQFF
cdr3_nt: TGTGCCAGTAGTATAGTGACAATTATTAAGGTCGATGAGCAGTTCTTC

v_call: TRBV2
d_call: .
j_call: TRBJ2-2
clone_size: .
cdr3_aa: CASVQGAGELFF
cdr3_nt: TGTGCCAGCGTACAGGGAGCCGGGGAGCTGTTTTTT

v_call: TRBV7-8
d_call: .
j_call: TRBJ1-3
clone_size: .
cdr3_aa: CASSPPSWAGLSGNTIYF
cdr3_nt: TGTGCCAGCAGCCCCCCCTCCTGGGCAGGACTCTCTGGAAACACCATATATTTT

v_call: TRBV6-5
d_call: .
j_call: TRBJ1-1
clone_size: .
cdr3_aa: CASRLGTEAFF
cdr3_nt: TGTGCCAGCAGACTCGGGACTGAAGCTTTCTTT

v_call: TRBV4-1
d_call: .
j_call: TRBJ1-4
clone_size: .
cdr3_aa: CASSQKWRGKLFF
cdr3_nt: TGCGCCAGCAGCCAGAAATGGAGGGGAAAACTGTTTTTT

v_call: TRBV28
d_call: .
j_call: TRBJ2-2
clone_size: .
cdr3_aa: CASSLGSPNTGELFF
cdr3_nt: TGTGCCAGCAGTTTAGGGTCGCCGAACACCGGGGAGCTGTTTTTT

v_call: TRBV19
d_call: .
j_call: TRBJ1-3
clone_size: .
cdr3_aa: CASSIGSGDTIYF
cdr3_nt: TGTGCCAGTAGTATCGGGTCCGGAGACACCATATATTTT

v_call: TRBV28
d_call: .
j_call: TRBJ2-3
clone_size: .
cdr3_aa: CASSTGTSDTQYF
cdr3_nt: TGTGCCAGCAGTACAGGGACCTCAGATACGCAGTATTTT

v_call: TRBV7-9
d_call: .
j_call: TRBJ2-7
clone_size: .
cdr3_aa: CASSQPWTRDEQYF
cdr3_nt: TGTGCCAGCAGCCAGCCCTGGACCCGGGACGAGCAGTACTTC

v_call: TRBV12-3/TRBV12-4
d_call: .
j_call: TRBJ1-1
clone_size: .
cdr3_aa: CASSSILEAFF
cdr3_nt: TGTGCCAGCAGTTCAATTTTGGAAGCTTTCTTT

v_call: TRBV30
d_call: TRBD2
j_call: TRBJ2-1
clone_size: .
cdr3_aa: CAWSASGDNEQFF
cdr3_nt: TGTGCCTGGAGTGCTAGCGGGGACAATGAGCAGTTCTTC

v_call: TRBV10-3
d_call: .
j_call: TRBJ2-2
clone_size: .
cdr3_aa: CAISALTGANTGELFF
cdr3_nt: TGTGCCATCAGCGCCTTGACAGGAGCCAACACCGGGGAGCTGTTTTTT

v_call: TRBV27
d_call: TRBD1
j_call: TRBJ2-3
clone_size: once
cdr3_aa: CASSSTPIRGDTQYF
cdr3_nt: TGTGCCAGCAGTTCCACGCCCATCAGGGGGGATACGCAGTATTTT

v_call: TRBV18
d_call: .
j_call: TRBJ1-1
clone_size: once
cdr3_aa: CASSPFRQNTEAFF
cdr3_nt: TGTGCCAGCTCACCATTTCGACAGAACACTGAAGCTTTCTTT

v_call: TRBV19
d_call: .
j_call: TRBJ1-2
clone_size: once
cdr3_aa: CASTNYGYTF
cdr3_nt: TGTGCCAGTACTAACTATGGCTACACCTTC

v_call: TRBV6-5
d_call: .
j_call: TRBJ2-3
clone_size: .
cdr3_aa: CAVGYTDTQYF
cdr3_nt: TGTGCCGTTGGATACACAGATACGCAGTATTTT

v_call: TRBV3-1/TRBV3-2
d_call: .
j_call: TRBJ1-1
clone_size: .
cdr3_aa: CASSQGGGWDTEAFF
cdr3_nt: TGTGCCAGCAGCCAAGGCGGGGGATGGGACACTGAAGCTTTCTTT

v_call: TRBV24-1
d_call: .
j_call: TRBJ2-3
clone_size: .
cdr3_aa: CATSSGSTDTQYF
cdr3_nt: TGTGCCACCAGTAGCGGGAGCACAGATACGCAGTATTTT

v_call: TRBV7-2
d_call: .
j_call: TRBJ2-1
clone_size: .
cdr3_aa: CASSLVVSAGMGEQFF
cdr3_nt: TGTGCCAGCAGCTTAGTAGTGAGCGCAGGAATGGGTGAGCAGTTCTTC

v_call: TRBV30
d_call: TRBD1
j_call: TRBJ1-2
clone_size: .
cdr3_aa: CAWKPHLGQGYGYTF
cdr3_nt: TGTGCCTGGAAACCACACTTGGGACAGGGGTATGGCTACACCTTC

v_call: TRBV6-2/TRBV6-3
d_call: TRBD2
j_call: TRBJ2-7
clone_size: once
cdr3_aa: CASSFLLAAMYEQYF
cdr3_nt: TGTGCCAGCAGTTTCCTGCTAGCGGCGATGTACGAGCAGTACTTC

v_call: TRBV28
d_call: TRBD2
j_call: TRBJ2-7
clone_size: .
cdr3_aa: CASSLPTSGSRGEQYF
cdr3_nt: TGTGCCAGCAGTCTACCTACTAGCGGGAGCCGGGGGGAGCAGTACTTC

v_call: TRBV19
d_call: .
j_call: TRBJ1-6
clone_size: .
cdr3_aa: CASSILGTSNSPLHF
cdr3_nt: TGTGCCAGTAGTATATTGGGGACAAGCAATTCACCCCTCCACTTT

v_call: TRBV27
d_call: .
j_call: TRBJ1-2
clone_size: .
cdr3_aa: CASSLVVEGTNYGYTF
cdr3_nt: TGTGCCAGCAGTTTGGTAGTGGAGGGAACCAACTATGGCTACACCTTC

v_call: TRBV21-1
d_call: .
j_call: TRBJ2-2
clone_size: .
cdr3_aa: CASSKDRGREDGELFF
cdr3_nt: TGTGCCAGCAGCAAAGACAGGGGGCGCGAGGACGGGGAGCTGTTTTTT

v_call: TRBV9
d_call: TRBD1
j_call: TRBJ1-1
clone_size: once
cdr3_aa: CASSAGTADEAFF
cdr3_nt: TGTGCCAGCAGCGCAGGGACAGCAGATGAAGCTTTCTTT

v_call: TRBV3-1/TRBV3-2
d_call: TRBD1
j_call: TRBJ1-2
clone_size: .
cdr3_aa: CASSYQGGAGGYTF
cdr3_nt: TGTGCCAGCAGCTACCAGGGGGGCGCCGGTGGCTACACCTTC

v_call: TRBV10-3
d_call: TRBD1
j_call: TRBJ2-7
clone_size: .
cdr3_aa: CAIRSDRGYEQYF
cdr3_nt: TGTGCCATCAGGTCGGACAGGGGTTACGAGCAGTACTTC

v_call: TRBV25-1
d_call: TRBD1
j_call: TRBJ2-7
clone_size: .
cdr3_aa: CASSEGPSGTGNPYEQYF
cdr3_nt: TGTGCCAGCAGTGAGGGCCCTTCGGGGACAGGGAACCCCTACGAGCAGTACTTC

v_call: TRBV28
d_call: TRBD1
j_call: TRBJ1-5
clone_size: .
cdr3_aa: CASSVQGAVQPQHF
cdr3_nt: TGTGCCAGCAGCGTACAGGGGGCGGTTCAGCCCCAGCATTTT

v_call: TRBV6-1
d_call: .
j_call: TRBJ1-4
clone_size: .
cdr3_aa: CASSEVGMDEKLFF
cdr3_nt: TGTGCCAGCAGTGAAGTGGGGATGGATGAAAAACTGTTTTTT

v_call: TRBV30
d_call: TRBD1
j_call: TRBJ1-6
clone_size: .
cdr3_aa: CAWGDRGNSPLHF
cdr3_nt: TGTGCCTGGGGGGACAGGGGGAATTCACCCCTCCACTTT

v_call: TRBV5-1
d_call: .
j_call: TRBJ1-2
clone_size: .
cdr3_aa: CASSSTSGDGYTF
cdr3_nt: TGCGCCAGCAGCTCCACCTCGGGGGATGGCTACACCTTC

v_call: TRBV6-1
d_call: .
j_call: TRBJ1-6
clone_size: .
cdr3_aa: CASSEVSPKYSPLHF
cdr3_nt: TGTGCCAGCAGTGAAGTTTCACCCAAATATTCACCCCTCCACTTT

v_call: TRBV19
d_call: .
j_call: TRBJ1-2
clone_size: .
cdr3_aa: CASSSRSLRAYGYTF
cdr3_nt: TGTGCCAGTAGTTCTCGCAGTCTCAGGGCTTATGGCTACACCTTC

v_call: TRBV10-3
d_call: TRBD2
j_call: TRBJ2-5
clone_size: .
cdr3_aa: CAISVRIATSGRVWETQYF
cdr3_nt: TGTGCCATCAGTGTGCGAATCGCGACTAGCGGGAGAGTGTGGGAGACCCAGTACTTC

v_call: TRBV9
d_call: .
j_call: TRBJ2-7
clone_size: .
cdr3_aa: CASSRGFEQYF
cdr3_nt: TGTGCCAGCAGCAGGGGTTTCGAGCAGTACTTC

v_call: TRBV30
d_call: .
j_call: TRBJ1-2
clone_size: .
cdr3_aa: CACPRGYGYTF
cdr3_nt: TGTGCCTGCCCCCGGGGCTATGGCTACACCTTC

v_call: TRBV9
d_call: .
j_call: TRBJ2-7
clone_size: .
cdr3_aa: CASSVGTNSYEQYF
cdr3_nt: TGTGCCAGCAGCGTAGGGACAAACTCCTACGAGCAGTACTTC

v_call: TRBV28
d_call: .
j_call: TRBJ2-3
clone_size: .
cdr3_aa: CASSLGGPDTQYF
cdr3_nt: TGTGCCAGCAGTTTAGGGGGGCCGGATACGCAGTATTTT

v_call: TRBV14
d_call: .
j_call: TRBJ2-7
clone_size: .
cdr3_aa: CASSSGSYEQYF
cdr3_nt: TGTGCCAGCAGCTCGGGCTCCTACGAGCAGTACTTC

v_call: TRBV7-9
d_call: TRBD1
j_call: TRBJ1-1
clone_size: .
cdr3_aa: CASRLPTARGEEDTEAFF
cdr3_nt: TGTGCCAGCAGATTACCAACCGCCAGGGGGGAAGAAGACACTGAAGCTTTCTTT

v_call: TRBV27
d_call: TRBD2
j_call: TRBJ2-5
clone_size: .
cdr3_aa: CASSPRRLAGVGETQYF
cdr3_nt: TGTGCCAGCAGTCCCCGGCGGCTAGCGGGAGTCGGTGAGACCCAGTACTTC

v_call: TRBV19
d_call: .
j_call: TRBJ2-5
clone_size: .
cdr3_aa: CASSPQGQETQYF
cdr3_nt: TGTGCCAGTAGTCCTCAGGGACAAGAGACCCAGTACTTC

v_call: TRBV13
d_call: .
j_call: TRBJ2-4
clone_size: .
cdr3_aa: CASRTRDGKNIQYF
cdr3_nt: TGTGCCAGCAGAACAAGGGACGGCAAAAACATTCAGTACTTC

v_call: TRBV27
d_call: .
j_call: TRBJ1-3
clone_size: few
cdr3_aa: CASMGAVSGNTIYF
cdr3_nt: TGTGCCAGCATGGGGGCTGTCTCTGGAAACACCATATATTTT

v_call: TRBV29-1
d_call: TRBD2
j_call: TRBJ2-1
clone_size: .
cdr3_aa: CSVGPSGRDEQFF
cdr3_nt: TGCAGCGTTGGGCCTAGCGGGAGAGATGAGCAGTTCTTC